The 10 T cell receptor beta chains below were found in one sample sequenced in a study of blood T cells in healthy people across ages. Using a J-beta primer mix together with a sample-barcoded 5' primer, a second PCR was run for roughly 6 to 12 cycles. TCRdb redid the calling of the 5' RACE reads with MiXCR, one entry per CDR3 protein. The sample has over a million distinct CDR3 sequences; about 45% are singletons. Sequencing was performed on blood. The source is a woman aged 18-30 years in good health.

This clonotype occurred a few times. J is TRBJ2-1 and V is TRBV6-5, with D hard to call. V was clipped by 8 bases and J by 5 bases, with 7 bases between them. Germline V gene data show CDR1 as MNHEY and CDR2 as SVGAGI. This CDR3 contains 11 residues. The CDR3 sequence is CASVGHNEQFF. CDR3 in DNA: TGTGCCAGCGTCGGTCACAATGAGCAGTTCTTC.

The chain carries TRBV7-9 and TRBJ2-1; 12 bases line up with TRBD2. CDR1 and CDR2 (germline): SEHNR, FQNEAQ (reference sequence). V shed 4 bases, J shed 4 bases, and the junction held 8 bases outside the gene matches. The CDR3 has 17 residues. The CDR3 DNA follows: TGTGCCAGCAGCTCGCTAGCGGGAGGGGGTCTTTACAATGAGCAGTTCTTC. This translates into CASSSLAGGGLYNEQFF. The full variable domain, in which reference TRBV7-9 and TRBJ2-1 provide the parts outside the CDR3, is DTGVSQNPRHKITKRGQNVTFRCDPISEHNRLYWYRQTLGQGPEFLTYFQNEAQLEKSRLLSDRFSAERPKGSFSTLEIQRTEQGDSAMYLCASSSLAGGGLYNEQFFGPGTRLTVL.

This clonotype was seen a few times. The chain is built from TRBV2 and TRBJ2-3; the match to TRBD2 covers 12 bases. Germline CDR1 and CDR2: SNHLY and FYNNEI. The CDR3 loop spans 16 amino acids. J gave up 5 bases and V 7 bases, and 10 bases lay outside the gene matches. The CDR3, as DNA: TGTGCCAGCATGGGAAGACTAGCGGGAGTCAGAGATACGCAGTATTTT. Translating it yields CASMGRLAGVRDTQYF. Based on the CDR3 plus reference TRBV2 and TRBJ2-3, the full variable domain is EPEVTQTPSHQVTQMGQEVILRCVPISNHLYFYWYRQILGQKVEFLVSFYNNEISEKSEIFDDQFSVERPDGSNFTLKIRSTKLEDSAMYFCASMGRLAGVRDTQYFGPGTRLTVL.

Only one count was recorded for this clonotype. This sequence may be a read error, since a much larger clone differs from it by one base. The chain combines TRBV6-6 with TRBJ2-4; D is possibly TRBD1 (5 bases). The DNA matches TRBJ2-7 better at its end, which makes the J call doubtful. The length of the CDR3 is 11 residues. CDR1 is MNHNY and CDR2 is SVGAGI in the germline V gene (reference sequence). This CDR3 reads CASSWGVEQYF. The CDR3 DNA reads TGTGCCAGCAGTTGGGGCGTCGAGCAGTACTTC.

This clonotype was counted only a few times. The chain uses TRBV12-3 or TRBV12-4 and TRBJ2-3; D possibly corresponds to TRBD1 (6 bases). Trimming pared 7 bases from V and 0 bases from J, leaving 17 bases between. This CDR3 comprises 16 residues. The CDR3: CASTSPQGPSTDTQYF. In DNA, the CDR3 is TGTGCCAGCACCAGCCCACAGGGACCTAGCACAGATACGCAGTATTTT.

This clonotype was seen many times. The chain employs TRBV20-1 and TRBJ2-7; D remains unclear. The CDR3 runs 12 residues. Germline V gene data show CDR1 as DFQATT and CDR2 as SNEGSKA (reference sequence). The V and J ends lost 0 bases and 3 bases respectively, with 6 bases between them. In DNA form, the CDR3 reads TGCAGTGCTAGAGATCTAAGCTACGAGCAGTACTTC. The encoded protein is CSARDLSYEQYF.

This sequence joins TRBV11-1 and TRBJ2-1, with 7 bases that match TRBD2. V was pared by 6 bases and J by 7 bases, with 24 bases of the junction left unmatched. Germline V gives CDR1 SGHAT, CDR2 FQDESV (reference sequence). CDR3 length equals 19 residues. CDR3 loop: CASSPYSGGSSGDPNEQFF. The CDR3, as DNA: TGTGCCAGCAGTCCTTACAGTGGGGGATCGAGCGGGGACCCTAATGAGCAGTTCTTC. Full variable domain (rest looked up from reference TRBV11-1 and TRBJ2-1): EAEVAQSPRYKITEKSQAVAFWCDPISGHATLYWYRQILGQGPELLVQFQDESVVDDSQLPKDRFSAERLKGVDSTLKIQPAELGDSAMYLCASSPYSGGSSGDPNEQFFGPGTRLTVL.

J is TRBJ2-1 and V is TRBV4-2; possible D gene TRBD2, 5 bases. The germline V gene has CDR1 LGHNA and CDR2 YNFKEQ. Trimming pared 0 bases from V and 5 bases from J, leaving 11 bases between. CDR3 size: 15 residues. For the CDR3, the DNA is TGTGCCAGCAGCCAAGATCTGCTAGCTGACAATGAGCAGTTCTTC. Amino acid sequence: CASSQDLLADNEQFF.

The rearrangement uses TRBV9 and TRBJ2-3; 11 nucleotides line up with TRBD2. The CDR3 runs 17 residues. With 2 bases clipped from V and 2 bases from J, the junction kept 7 bases outside the gene matches. Germline V gene lookup returns CDR1 SGDLS and CDR2 YYNGEE. CDR3 coding DNA: TGTGCCAGCAGCGTTCTCGGGACTAGCGGTTACACAGATACGCAGTATTTT. Translating it yields CASSVLGTSGYTDTQYF.

This sequence joins TRBV5-1 and TRBJ2-1; the D gene is possibly TRBD1 (6 bases). From germline, CDR1 is SGHRS and CDR2 YFSETQ. The CDR3 is made up of 14 amino acids. V lost 4 bases and J lost 4, with 12 bases in between. The CDR3 DNA reads as TGCGCCAGCAGCATTGGGACACCTTACAATGAGCAGTTCTTC. Translated, it gives CASSIGTPYNEQFF.